This T cell receptor beta chain was captured by sequencing in a study of beta chain features in type 1 diabetes. Findings and caveats of the study: Small HLA sub-analyses could not settle whether HLA shapes TCRB rearrangement.

CDR3 length: 14 amino acids. Germline V CDR1 and CDR2: MNHNY, SVGAGI (reference sequence). V was clipped by 6 bases and J by 2 bases, with 14 bases between them. This clone has only a few counts. Its antigen is still unknown. Expressed TCRB transcripts were sequenced because the isolated RNA had all been reverse transcribed beforehand. Using immunoSEQ multiplex PCR, the repertoire was profiled, and TCRdb retains in-frame clones only, with some absent. The table includes 450,000 to 600,000 clones, around 28% detected once. The chain joins TRBV6-6 to TRBJ2-7; D is unclear. This TCR was sampled from a young man in good health. Source material: naive CD4+ T cells from blood. The CDR3 region is CASRQRLSAYEQYF. CDR3 nucleotides: TGTGCCAGCAGACAACGACTCTCGGCCTACGAGCAGTACTTC.